The 14 T cell receptor beta chains given below trace back to one sample, sequenced in a study of blood T cell repertoires in COVID-19. Profiled with immunoSEQ multiplex PCR; TCRdb holds only in-frame clones, not every one. Of 98,000 or so clones listed, around 90% are singletons. The material sequenced was peripheral blood. The source of these receptors is a human donor in a cohort sampled during active COVID-19.

The chain carries TRBV27 and TRBJ1-2; 9 bases match TRBD1. This CDR3 is 17 amino acids long. The V and J ends lost 5 bases and 2 bases, in that order; junction bases with no gene match: 12. Per the germline V gene, CDR1 is MNHEY and CDR2 is SMNVEV (reference sequence). The CDR3 DNA follows: TGTGCCAGCAGTGCGTCGGGGACAGGGTATTCGAACTATGGCTACACCTTC. As protein: CASSASGTGYSNYGYTF.

The rearrangement joins TRBV9 to TRBJ2-1; TRBD2 aligns across 10 bases. Germline-derived CDR1 and CDR2 are SGDLS and YYNGEE. The CDR3 contains 15 residues. The trim removed 4 bases at V and 8 bases at J, leaving 9 bases unmatched. The CDR3 protein is CASSPVGLALHEQFF. In nucleotides, the CDR3 is TGTGCCAGCAGCCCAGTGGGACTAGCGCTTCATGAGCAGTTCTTC.

This sequence joins TRBV2 and TRBJ1-5; unclear D gene. CDR1 SNHLY and CDR2 FYNNEI come from the germline V gene. The V gene lost 5 bases and the J gene lost 6 bases, with 14 bases spanning the gap. CDR3 length: 14 amino acids. The CDR3 loop reads CASSSSTAGQPQHF. For the CDR3, the DNA is TGTGCCAGCAGTTCCTCAACGGCGGGTCAGCCCCAGCATTTT.

The chain carries TRBV30 and TRBJ2-1; 10 positions match TRBD2. With 5 bases clipped from V and 9 bases from J, the junction kept 13 bases outside the gene matches. Germline V lookup: CDR1 GTSNPN, CDR2 SVGIG (reference sequence). This CDR3 contains 15 residues. CDR3 amino acids: CAWESGRAWVGEQFF. CDR3 DNA: TGTGCCTGGGAAAGCGGGAGGGCCTGGGTAGGTGAGCAGTTCTTC.

The chain couples TRBV19 to TRBJ2-7; 8 nucleotides agree with TRBD2. CDR3 length equals 17 residues. The ends lost 5 bases at V and 2 bases at J; junction bases unmatched: 14. Germline lookup yields CDR1 LNHDA and CDR2 SQIVND (reference sequence). The CDR3 is CASSSSKGAGVPYEQYF. DNA of the CDR3: TGTGCCAGTAGTTCCTCCAAGGGAGCGGGGGTTCCCTACGAGCAGTACTTC.

This clone showed up just once. The J gene is TRBJ1-2, the V gene TRBV5-1; 7 bases line up with TRBD1. Germline CDR1 is SGHRS and CDR2 is YFSETQ. The length of the CDR3 is 13 residues. J was trimmed by 7 bases and V by 4 bases; bases with no gene match: 7. Here the CDR3 DNA reads TGCGCCAGCAGCGACAGGGTAGGAGTTGGCTACACCTTC. It translates to CASSDRVGVGYTF.

The V and J genes are TRBV7-9 and TRBJ1-1; tentatively, D is TRBD1 (5 bases). V lost 3 bases and J 5 bases, leaving 13 bases between the germline ends. This CDR3 has 14 residues. Germline lookup yields CDR1 SEHNR and CDR2 FQNEAQ (reference sequence). Here the CDR3 reads CASSLSAGRTEAFF. The CDR3, as DNA: TGTGCCAGCAGCTTGTCGGCAGGGCGGACTGAAGCTTTCTTT. Full variable domain (rest looked up from reference TRBV7-9 and TRBJ1-1): DTGVSQNPRHKITKRGQNVTFRCDPISEHNRLYWYRQTLGQGPEFLTYFQNEAQLEKSRLLSDRFSAERPKGSFSTLEIQRTEQGDSAMYLCASSLSAGRTEAFFGQGTRLTVV.

V is TRBV7-2 and J is TRBJ1-5; 8 nucleotides agree with TRBD1. Germline V gene lookup returns CDR1 SGHTA and CDR2 FQGNSA. V lost 2 bases and J lost 7; bases outside the gene matches: 4. This CDR3 has 14 amino acids. CDR3 nucleotide sequence: TGTGCCAGCAGCTTAAAAGCAGGGGGCCAGCCCCAGCATTTT. Encoded protein: CASSLKAGGQPQHF.

The V call is TRBV7-9, the J call TRBJ2-7; 10 bases agree with TRBD1. The junction had 3 bases not matched to a gene; V was cut back by 4 bases and J by 6 bases. This CDR3 region has 13 residues. Germline-derived CDR1 and CDR2 are SEHNR and FQNEAQ (reference sequence). The chain's CDR3 is CASSWDRGVEQYF. CDR3 nucleotide sequence: TGTGCCAGCAGCTGGGACAGGGGTGTCGAGCAGTACTTC.

This clone was found a few times. V and J are TRBV3-1 (or the pseudogene TRBV3-2) and TRBJ1-1, with a possible D match to TRBD1 (6 bases). There are 15 residues in the CDR3. CDR1 and CDR2 from the germline V gene are LGHDT and YNNKEL (reference sequence). Trimming shortened V by 1 base and J by 1 base, and 10 bases separated the two germline ends. CDR3 coding DNA: TGTGCCAGCAGCCAAGGAGGGGGTGGGAACACTGAAGCTTTCTTT. This translates into CASSQGGGGNTEAFF.

The chain employs TRBV2 and TRBJ2-7; D is unclear. This CDR3 is 13 amino acids long. In germline, CDR1 is SNHLY, CDR2 FYNNEI. Trimming took 1 base from V and 3 from J, leaving 7 bases between them. CDR3: CASSEGTSYEQYF. The CDR3 nucleotides are TGTGCCAGCAGTGAAGGTACCAGCTACGAGCAGTACTTC.

The genes are TRBV4-2 and TRBJ2-3; 9 nucleotides line up with TRBD2. J lost 10 bases, V lost 0 bases, and 5 bases had no gene match. CDR3 length: 14 amino acids. Germline CDR1 is LGHNA and CDR2 is YNFKEQ. The CDR3 loop is CASSQDDPSGAQYF. The CDR3 nucleotides are TGTGCCAGCAGCCAAGATGATCCTAGCGGGGCGCAGTATTTT.

This rearrangement joins TRBV5-1 to TRBJ1-1; a possible D gene is TRBD1 (6 bases). This CDR3 has 14 amino acids. The V end was cut by 7 bases, the J end by 1 base, with 14 bases between. Germline V CDR1 and CDR2: SGHRS, YFSETQ. The CDR3, as DNA: TGCGCCAGCTCCCCCGACAGGACGAACACTGAAGCTTTCTTT. Encoded protein: CASSPDRTNTEAFF.

The chain is built from TRBV10-3 and TRBJ2-7; 12 positions agree with TRBD2. The length of the CDR3 is 14 residues. CDR1 ENHRY and CDR2 SYGVKD come from the germline V gene. With V trimmed by 6 bases and J by 6 bases, 6 bases remained unmatched. CDR3 DNA sequence: TGTGCCATCAGCTCACTAGCGGGAGGTGGCGAGCAGTACTTC. It translates to CAISSLAGGGEQYF.